This TCR beta chain was obtained from a study of cytomegalovirus exposure and HLA in healthy donors (dated by TCRdb to the late 2010s). In terms of the full investigation: An earlier analysis of roughly 500 of the donors reported around 280 Gb of sequence data and 117 million unique TCR beta sequences obtained from about 179 million T cells. In the later analysis, no new phenotypic data were used to find candidate immune exposures; instead, reliance was placed on TCR beta sequences and their occurrence across donors. The number of typed donors differed by locus: 629-630 for A, B, C, DRB1 and DQB1; approximately 520 for DQA1; around 610 for DPA1; and around 490 for DPB1. The study was designed to test whether signatures of past pathogen exposure could be identified by cataloging public T cell receptors. HLA typing covered class I and class II loci at four-digit resolution. In a later genetic analysis, genome-wide SNP genotypes for about three fifths of the roughly 670 donors were used, and that subset was treated as a discovery cohort. An early release that covered about 600 HLA-typed donors contained approximately 300 gigabases of sequencing data and 70 million to 100 million unique TCR sequences. Of the 350 to 400 genotyped donors, 65% to 90% fell in the genetic ancestry cluster associated with self-reported Caucasian donors. In a later analysis, previously published TCR beta repertoires from several hundred donors were re-analyzed and high-resolution HLA genotyping was added so that TCR occurrence patterns could be studied. Among about 390 genotyped donors of the cohort, an average of approximately 240,000 unique TCR beta nucleotide sequences were sequenced per donor, about a sixth of them non-productive. In addition to the first cohort of approximately 670 subjects, a separate validation cohort of some 120 different subjects was used. To decide whether each TCR beta V gene segment behaved as functional or pseudogenic, an earlier analysis of nearly 600 of the donors relied on high-throughput TCR beta sequencing. The study combined high-throughput TCR immunosequencing, statistical association of individual TCRs with disease status, and machine learning to predict cytomegalovirus infection status. Using immunosequencing, the study profiled T cell repertoires from approximately 700 subjects and related those repertoires to cytomegalovirus serostatus. Donor age, sex, ethnicity and CMV serostatus were compiled alongside the repertoire data. All discovery cohort repertoires had been generated using a single sequencing platform. A few DR-DQ haplotypes were treated as single units for association and clustering because of strong linkage in the cohort. General conclusions and limits of the study: When HLA alleles, especially DR and DQ, strongly co-occurred, TCR associations were difficult to assign to individual alleles. In a later genetic analysis, fewer N-insertions in productive TCRs were reported among donors in an Asian-associated ancestry cluster than the 666-donor mean. Some IMGT-functional V segments, including TRBV6-2 and TRBV6-3, could not be distinguished by the 87-base-pair reads and were therefore excluded. In a later analysis, the rate of TCR association differed among HLA loci, with DRB1 alleles having the most associated TCRs and HLA-C alleles having the fewest. The cohort was sequenced for TCR beta chains only, and without alpha or paired-chain data the features that could be detected were limited. A cluster of highly shared sequence variants was judged likely to represent a technical artifact of the sequencing pipeline. Sequencing depth was assumed to be roughly uniform across donors in the presence/absence analyses, though that assumption may not hold. Most TCR sequences were seen in very few donors, while some public TCRs were found in many individuals. Linkage disequilibrium might explain the correlated functional status among segregating V segments, but an unknown experimental factor could not be excluded. Cytomegalovirus status was reported to be diagnosed by the classifier with high specificity and sensitivity in both the original and validation cohorts. A later analysis reported that several top co-occurrence clusters appeared linked to parvovirus B19, influenza, CMV and Epstein-Barr virus. In an earlier analysis of under 600 of the donors, most TCR beta V segments were observed in productive rearrangements about 90% or about 30% of the time, broadly matching IMGT annotations. Specific HLA alleles were associated with 15,000 to 20,000 TCR beta sequences at a false discovery rate of 0.05 in a later analysis. A later analysis found that most CMV-associated TCR beta chains appeared HLA-restricted, with HLA associations seemingly driven largely by CMV exposure. Compared with equally common non-associated chains, HLA-associated TCR beta chains in a later analysis were more clonally expanded and had lower generation probabilities. A few of the identified cytomegalovirus-associated TCR beta chains were confirmed in vitro to be specific for cytomegalovirus antigens. The earlier analysis of about 600 of the donors excluded fewer than 20 rarely observed V segments, including chromosome 9 orphons, because counts were too low. A later genetic analysis associated a missense DCLRE1C variant with V-gene and J-gene trimming of TCR beta chains, and an independent cohort replicated the association. Immune exposure information for the cohort was limited to CMV serostatus. Because some donors lacked HLA typing at each locus, the association tests relied only on the typed subset. In the study, approximately 160 TCR beta chains were listed as associated with cytomegalovirus. A further reported finding was that TCR beta sequences accurately predicted the HLA-A and HLA-B alleles for most subjects in the first cohort. The authors suggested that the approach could potentially be extended to other disease states and immunological phenotypes.

Receptor libraries were prepared by the immunoSEQ multiplex PCR assay. The multiplex PCR relied on a mix of 60 forward primers for TCR Vbeta segments and 13 reverse primers for TCR Jbeta segments. Amplification of the CDR3 region of rearranged TCR beta genes was performed with a multiplex PCR assay on genomic DNA. The amplified TCR beta libraries were sequenced on the Illumina HiSeq System as 87-base-pair reads. The paper's data handling went like this. In a later analysis, roughly 80 million unique TCR beta chains were counted across the approximately 640 repertoires, and about 10 million of these chains were shared by at least two donors. Raw reads were error-corrected and collapsed into unique sequences with a nearest-neighbor algorithm that merged closely related sequences to remove PCR and sequencing errors. Alignment of CDR3 sequences to IMGT reference sequences was used to assign V, D and J gene segments. For a sequence to be retained, a match of at least six nucleotides to both a V gene segment and a J gene segment was required. A rearrangement counted as productive if the CDR3 had no stop codons and remained in frame with V and J, and every other rearrangement counted as non-productive. Following IMGT convention, CDR3 was defined as the stretch from the second conserved V-encoded cysteine up to the conserved J-encoded phenylalanine. The earlier analysis of fewer than 750 of the donors excluded sequences that lacked an unambiguous match to a single V gene segment. In an earlier analysis of some 590 of the donors, a V segment was called functional when productive rearrangements were above 56.7%, and segregating when the standard deviation between donors exceeded 5%. To diagnose cytomegalovirus status from the catalog of TCR beta chain sequences, a statistical classification framework was built. V and J gene assignment, in a later analysis, came from comparing TCR nucleotide sequences with IMGT/GENE-DB human TR gene sequences. In a later analysis, CDR3 sequences and most-parsimonious VDJ recombination scenarios were assigned using the TCRdist pipeline. A later analysis defined each TCR beta chain by its CDR3 amino acid sequence plus V-gene family, and excluded reads lacking a unique V-gene family. In a later analysis, approximately 590 highly shared, low-generation-probability nucleotide sequences were removed to address suspected cross-contamination and a sequencing artifact. In a later analysis, a clonal expansion index for each public chain was calculated from normalized within-repertoire ranks of inferred template counts. A later analysis computed generation probabilities with a VDJ recombination model fitted to out-of-frame rearrangements, and checked the results against IGoR. Hypergeometric tests were used in a later analysis to score TCR-TCR, TCR-HLA and TCR-CMV co-occurrence, with a repertoire-size bias correction applied to the TCR pairs. In a later analysis, false discovery rates were estimated by permuting HLA or CMV assignments 20 times. In a later analysis, co-occurring TCRs were grouped using DBSCAN, with TCRdist sequence similarity added in when clustering inside HLA-allele-positive subsets. For co-occurrence clustering, repertoires with fewer than 30,000 or more than 120,000 public chains were excluded, along with roughly five repertoires with anomalous nucleotide sharing. TCRdb's version of the immuneACCESS table is confined to in-frame rearrangements and falls short of the full clone set. An unresolved V gene accounts for under half of the shortfall where checked; the remainder is of unknown origin. V, J and clone size reflect that table, while D and trimming were determined from the DNA. Present in this sample are under 200,000 clones, over 75% of which were seen just once. 1% of the sample is in the top ten clones.

The cohort comprised 550 to 700 healthy bone marrow donors. At the time of sampling, every cohort member was nominally healthy, though immune exposures that went unrecorded were likely present. The donor was CMV seropositive and belonged to the group of 250 to 300 seropositive cohort members. A peripheral blood sample was provided by each donor, and peripheral blood mononuclear cells were used for TCR beta sequencing. The Qiagen DNeasy Blood Extraction Kit was used to extract genomic DNA from the blood cell samples. At the junction V is shortened by 5 bases and J by 4 bases; bases outside the gene matches: 12. The germline V gene yields LGHNA for CDR1 and YSLEER for CDR2. The CDR3 numbers 16 residues from cysteine through phenylalanine. Only the CDR3 DNA stays, 48 bases, in frame from base 1. To note about this clone: There is no known antigen for this receptor. No much larger clonotype is one base removed from it; base qualities were not supplied.

The sequenced sample consisted of PBMCs. This receptor chain uses TRBV4-3 and TRBJ2-3; TRBD2 matches 7 bases in the middle. The receptor was derived from a woman between 45 and 60 years old in good health and CMV-seropositive. The CDR3 amino acid sequence is: CASSSKVGGTSDTQYF. Here is the DNA: TGCGCCAGCAGCTCCAAGGTCGGGGGGACCTCAGATACGCAGTATTTT.